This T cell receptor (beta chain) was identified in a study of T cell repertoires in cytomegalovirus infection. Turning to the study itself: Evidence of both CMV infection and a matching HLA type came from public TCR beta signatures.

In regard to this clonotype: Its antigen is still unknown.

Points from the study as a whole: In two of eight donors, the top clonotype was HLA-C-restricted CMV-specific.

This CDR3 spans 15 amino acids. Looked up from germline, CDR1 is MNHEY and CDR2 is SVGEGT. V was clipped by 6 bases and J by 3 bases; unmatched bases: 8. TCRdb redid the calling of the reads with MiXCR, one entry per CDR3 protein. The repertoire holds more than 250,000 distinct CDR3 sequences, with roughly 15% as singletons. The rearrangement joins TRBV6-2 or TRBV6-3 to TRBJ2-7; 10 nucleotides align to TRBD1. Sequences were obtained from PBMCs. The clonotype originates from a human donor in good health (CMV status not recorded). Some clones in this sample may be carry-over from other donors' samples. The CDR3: CASSPRGTGVYEQYF. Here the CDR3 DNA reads TGTGCCAGCAGCCCCCGGGGGACAGGGGTCTACGAGCAGTACTTC.